The clone carrying this T cell receptor (beta chain) appeared many times. Its antigen is undetermined. Time point specified: sample taken at primary tumor resection. Tumor, nontumor lung or frozen PBMC supplied whole RNA that was sequenced unsorted. One entry per CDR3 protein, called by TCRdb with MiXCR from the 5' RACE reads. The top ten hold around 18% of the sample, which has 14,000 or so distinct CDR3 sequences, around 4.7% seen once. Germline lookup yields CDR1 MNHNY and CDR2 SVGAGI (reference sequence). This CDR3 spans 13 amino acids. J lost 4 bases, V lost 6 bases, and 5 bases had no gene match. This record comes from a study of spatial heterogeneity in lung cancer. The wider study: There were consistently more beta-chain sequences detected than alpha-chain sequences. Strong correlation linked TCR transcript counts in tumor regions to a T cell module score derived from matched bulk RNA-seq.

General observations from the study: The number of expanded tumor alpha and beta chains correlated with mutation number. Estimated TCR-seq coverage of tumor T cells was only approximately 7% for alpha chains. For beta chains, the corresponding estimate was about 13%.

Source: lung tumor tissue, taken at surgery. The receptor was derived from a female donor with early-stage non-small cell lung cancer. The chain joins TRBV6-6 to TRBJ1-2, with 7 bases fitting TRBD1. CDR3: CASRRGQGYGYTF. For the CDR3, the DNA is TGTGCCAGCAGGAGGGGGCAGGGCTATGGCTACACCTTC.